What follows is one T cell receptor (beta chain) and its context. Its antigen is still unknown. TCRdb's table, derived via immunoSEQ multiplex PCR, lists solely in-frame clones and lacks some. Of around 97,000 clones in the sample, about 90% were seen once. The sample originates from a study of graft-versus-host responses after intestinal transplantation. Study overall: Each recipient received a multivisceral, liver-intestinal, or isolated intestinal graft. Anti-thymocyte globulin induction preceded about 3 years of tacrolimus and steroid maintenance in all recipients. The study, taken as a whole, reports: GvH clone levels peaked in circulation, and this peak was associated with early post-transplant HvG declines. Allografts of patients with graft-donor T cell macrochimerism showed high graft-versus-host to host-versus-graft clone ratios.

This CDR3 comprises 15 residues. The germline V gene encodes CDR1 SEHNR and CDR2 FQNEAQ (reference sequence). V shed 5 bases and J shed 1 base, with 14 bases lying between them. The sequencing used unstimulated CD8+ T cells sorted from spleen or lymph node cells, collected before intestinal transplant. The rearrangement uses TRBV7-9 and TRBJ2-5; D perhaps matches TRBD1 (7 bases). This TCR derives from a human donor who received an intestinal transplant. CDR3 bases: TGTGCCAGCAGCAATGAGCAGGGGGGCCAAGAGACCCAGTACTTC. Protein product: CASSNEQGGQETQYF.